This T cell receptor beta chain stems from a study of shared clonotypes between healthy human individuals. General study findings and limits: Sharing across a few donors was seen in 4% to 6.5% of naive CD4 clonotypes.

This clone came up once. Its target is not known. Over several immunoSEQ plates, each subset's genomic DNA was distributed in even portions. The assay was immunoSEQ multiplex PCR, and TCRdb's table has in-frame clones only and misses some. The table shows 100,000 to 120,000 clones, with around 65% occurring only once. The CDR3 extends over 16 amino acids. V shed 4 bases and J shed 5 bases, with 23 bases lying between them. Germline V gene lookup returns CDR1 SQVTM and CDR2 ANQGSEA. The specimen sequenced was memory CD8+ T cells sorted from blood. Specified subset: CD45RO+ cells pooled with CCR7-negative TemRA cells. The genes are TRBV29-1 and TRBJ2-5; D is unclear. This receptor was taken from a woman in her 30s in good health. CDR3 nucleotide sequence: TGCAGCGTTGGGGCATTACCGGGTTTACCAATGGAGACCCAGTACTTC. Its protein is CSVGALPGLPMETQYF.